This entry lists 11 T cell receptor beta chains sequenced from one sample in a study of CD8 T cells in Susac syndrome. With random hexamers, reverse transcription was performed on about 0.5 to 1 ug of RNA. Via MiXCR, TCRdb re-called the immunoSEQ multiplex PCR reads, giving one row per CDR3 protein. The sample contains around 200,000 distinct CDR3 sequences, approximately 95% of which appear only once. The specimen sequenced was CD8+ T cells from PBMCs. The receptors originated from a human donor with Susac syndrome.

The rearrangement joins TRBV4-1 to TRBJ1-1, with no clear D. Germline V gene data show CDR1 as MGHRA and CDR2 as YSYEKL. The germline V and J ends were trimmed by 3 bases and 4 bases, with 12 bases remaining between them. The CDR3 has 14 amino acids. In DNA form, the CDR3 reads TGCGCCAGCAGCCATAGTGCCCTTGGCACTGAAGCTTTCTTT. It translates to CASSHSALGTEAFF.

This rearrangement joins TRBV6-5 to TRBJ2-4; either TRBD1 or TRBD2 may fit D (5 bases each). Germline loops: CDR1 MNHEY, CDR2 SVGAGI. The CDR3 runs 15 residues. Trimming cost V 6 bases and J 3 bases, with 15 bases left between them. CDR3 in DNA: TGTGCCAGCAGCCTAACGGGGACGGGCAAAAACATTCAGTACTTC. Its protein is CASSLTGTGKNIQYF.

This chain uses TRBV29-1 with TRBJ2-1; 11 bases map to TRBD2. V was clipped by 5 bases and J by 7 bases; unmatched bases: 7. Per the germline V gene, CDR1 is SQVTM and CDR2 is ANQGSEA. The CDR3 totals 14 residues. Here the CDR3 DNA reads TGCAGCGTTTCCCTTACTAGCGGGAGAAATGAGCAGTTCTTC. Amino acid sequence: CSVSLTSGRNEQFF.

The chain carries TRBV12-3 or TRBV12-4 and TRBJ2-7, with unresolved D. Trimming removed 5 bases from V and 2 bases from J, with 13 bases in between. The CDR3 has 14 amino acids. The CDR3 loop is CASSLQNRPYEQYF. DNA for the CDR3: TGTGCCAGCAGTCTACAAAATAGGCCCTACGAGCAGTACTTC.

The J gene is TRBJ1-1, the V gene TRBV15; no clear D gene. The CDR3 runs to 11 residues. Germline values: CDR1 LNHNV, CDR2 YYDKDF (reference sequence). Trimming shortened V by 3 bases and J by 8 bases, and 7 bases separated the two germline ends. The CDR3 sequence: CATSSLKEAFF. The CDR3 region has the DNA TGTGCCACCAGCAGCCTTAAAGAAGCTTTCTTT.

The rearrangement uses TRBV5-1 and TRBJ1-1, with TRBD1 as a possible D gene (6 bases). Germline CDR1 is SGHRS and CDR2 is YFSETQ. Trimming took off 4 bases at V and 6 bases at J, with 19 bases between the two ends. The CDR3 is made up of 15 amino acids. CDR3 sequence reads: CASSPGGGRGAEAFF. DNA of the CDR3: TGCGCCAGCAGCCCCGGAGGGGGAAGAGGCGCTGAAGCTTTCTTT.

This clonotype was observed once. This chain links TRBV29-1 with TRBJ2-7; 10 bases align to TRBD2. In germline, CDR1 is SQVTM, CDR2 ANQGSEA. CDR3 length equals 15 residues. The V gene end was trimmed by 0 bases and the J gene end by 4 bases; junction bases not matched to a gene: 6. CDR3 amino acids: CSVEDPQREGYEQYF. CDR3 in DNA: TGCAGCGTTGAAGACCCCCAGCGGGAGGGATACGAGCAGTACTTC.

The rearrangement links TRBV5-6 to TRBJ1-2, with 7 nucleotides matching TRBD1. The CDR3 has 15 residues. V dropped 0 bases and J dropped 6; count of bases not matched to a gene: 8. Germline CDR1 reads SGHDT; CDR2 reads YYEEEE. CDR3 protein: CASSLEQGRWHGYTF. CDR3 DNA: TGTGCCAGCAGCTTGGAACAGGGGCGTTGGCATGGCTACACCTTC.

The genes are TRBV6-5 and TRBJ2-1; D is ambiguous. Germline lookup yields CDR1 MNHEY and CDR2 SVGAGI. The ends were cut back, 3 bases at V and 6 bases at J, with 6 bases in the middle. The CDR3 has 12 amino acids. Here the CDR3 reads CASSYGSNEQFF. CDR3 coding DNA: TGTGCCAGCAGTTATGGATCCAATGAGCAGTTCTTC.

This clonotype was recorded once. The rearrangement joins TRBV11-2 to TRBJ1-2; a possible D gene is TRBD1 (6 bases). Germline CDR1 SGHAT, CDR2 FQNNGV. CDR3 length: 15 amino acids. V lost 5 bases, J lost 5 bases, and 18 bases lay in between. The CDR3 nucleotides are TGTGCCAGCAGCGAGTCCACGGGACAAAATTATGGCTACACCTTC. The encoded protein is CASSESTGQNYGYTF.

The CDR3 region has the DNA TGTGCCAGCAGCGGCTCGGGACGCTACAATGAGCAGTTCTTC. As protein: CASSGSGRYNEQFF. The chain recombines TRBV9 with TRBJ2-1; possibly TRBD1 or TRBD2 for D (5 bases each). Germline CDR1 and CDR2: SGDLS and YYNGEE. V lost 3 bases and J 3 bases, leaving 10 bases between the germline ends. This CDR3 comprises 14 residues.